These 27 T cell receptor beta chains were all obtained from the same sample, sequenced in a study of T-cell reconstitution after alpha-beta-depleted transplantation in children. Preparing the TCRbeta library involved the use of unique molecular identifiers. TCRdb analysed the PCR reads with MiXCR anew, one entry per CDR3 protein. The sample shows approximately 99,000 distinct CDR3 sequences, around 6.4% of them seen only once. This specimen was PBMCs, mostly from graft donor cells, taken 360 days after TCRalphabeta/CD19-depleted stem cell transplant. The source is a male patient between 2 and 10 years old who had a stem cell transplant for acute lymphoblastic leukemia, so the T cells may come from the graft donor.

Concerning this clonotype itself: At one end the junction does not follow the germline gene, possibly because of a read error. V usage is TRBV11-2 and J usage is TRBJ2-2; no reliable D call. Germline V CDR1 and CDR2: SGHAT, FQNNGV. CDR3 length equals 12 residues. The DNA of the CDR3 is TGTGCCAGCGGCTTCCCCGGGGGGGAGCTGTTTTTT. Its protein is CASGFPGGELFF.

This clonotype occurred a few times. V and J are TRBV7-6 and TRBJ2-1, with 8 bases lining up with TRBD2. The J segment lost 7 bases and the V segment lost 5 bases, leaving 1 base of the junction unmatched. This CDR3 region has 12 residues. Germline CDR1 and CDR2: SGHVS and FNYEAQ. CDR3 bases: TGTGCCAGCAGCCCTAGCGGGAATGAGCAGTTCTTC. Its translation is CASSPSGNEQFF.

This clonotype occurred many times. The genes are TRBV7-9 and TRBJ2-7; D not certain. The CDR3 sequence is 13 residues long. V was trimmed by 5 bases and J by 1 base, leaving 9 bases between them. Germline values: CDR1 SEHNR, CDR2 FQNEAQ (reference sequence). The CDR3 loop reads CASSPTLSYEQYF. The CDR3 DNA reads TGTGCCAGCAGCCCGACACTTTCCTACGAGCAGTACTTC.

To note about this clonotype: A single base separates this from a much larger clone, so it may be a read error. CDR3 coding DNA: TGCGCCATCAGCTTGCGCGTTACCGGGGAGCTGTTTTTT. Translation gives CAISLRVTGELFF. The chain links TRBV5-1 to TRBJ2-2; no firm D call. Germline V gene sequence: CDR1 SGHRS, CDR2 YFSETQ. The CDR3 consists of 13 residues.

This clonotype was found many times. The chain couples TRBV10-3 to TRBJ2-5; no clear D. The CDR3 sequence is 13 residues long. Germline V lookup: CDR1 ENHRY, CDR2 SYGVKD. Deletions cut 4 bases from V and 2 bases from J, with 8 bases between. The CDR3 loop is CAISGHLQETQYF. DNA for the CDR3: TGTGCCATCAGTGGGCACCTTCAAGAGACCCAGTACTTC.

This clonotype was counted between two and nine times. The J gene is TRBJ1-2, the V gene TRBV27; 7 bases are a match to TRBD1. The V gene end was trimmed by 3 bases and the J gene end by 3 bases; junction bases not matched to a gene: 7. The CDR3 is 15 amino acids. Germline CDR1 is MNHEY and CDR2 is SMNVEV (reference sequence). This chain's CDR3 is CASSLHGTAYYGYTF. CDR3 bases: TGTGCCAGCAGTTTGCACGGGACAGCCTACTATGGCTACACCTTC.

The genes are TRBV20-1 and TRBJ1-2; D not resolved. Germline V gene sequence: CDR1 DFQATT, CDR2 SNEGSKA (reference sequence). The CDR3 spans 13 residues. V was pared by 1 base and J by 4 bases, with 10 bases between. CDR3 amino acids: CSARVSGVYGYTF. As DNA, the CDR3 is TGCAGTGCTAGAGTTTCAGGAGTCTATGGCTACACCTTC.

This clonotype was counted ten times or more. V gene TRBV5-1 combines with J gene TRBJ2-2; D remains ambiguous. The CDR3 has 12 amino acids. The germline V gene encodes CDR1 SGHRS and CDR2 YFSETQ. The germline V and J ends were trimmed by 7 bases and 5 bases, with 9 bases remaining between them. CDR3 loop: CASVPETGELFF. CDR3 coding DNA: TGCGCCAGCGTCCCTGAGACCGGGGAGCTGTTTTTT.

This clonotype showed up many times. The chain has TRBV5-1 and TRBJ2-7; 9 bases are a match to TRBD1. Germline loops: CDR1 SGHRS, CDR2 YFSETQ. V shed 2 bases and J 3 bases; nucleotides not matched to a gene: 3. CDR3 length: 14 amino acids. The CDR3 bases are TGCGCCAGCAGCTTATCGGGACAGGGCTACGAGCAGTACTTC. It specifies CASSLSGQGYEQYF.

This clonotype was counted a few times. The CDR3 DNA reads TGTGCCAGCAGCCCGCATTTGGGGCAGCCCCAGCATTTT. It translates to CASSPHLGQPQHF. The chain carries TRBV9 and TRBJ1-5, with D uncertain. CDR1 is SGDLS and CDR2 is YYNGEE in the germline V gene. Trimming removed 4 bases from V and 7 bases from J, with 12 bases in between. The CDR3 runs to 13 residues.

This clonotype has more than one count but fewer than ten. This chain joins TRBV12-3 or TRBV12-4 and TRBJ1-6; possibly TRBD1 for D (5 bases). With 10 bases removed from V and 8 bases from J, the gap between germline ends came to 12 bases. There are 12 residues in the CDR3. The chain's CDR3 is CANPGGDSPLHF. CDR3 nucleotide sequence: TGTGCCAACCCGGGAGGGGATTCACCCCTCCACTTT.

In its sample, this clonotype was seen many times. This chain links TRBV27 with TRBJ1-6, with TRBD1 as a possible D gene (6 bases). The CDR3 has 16 amino acids. The V gene's germline CDR1 is MNHEY and CDR2 SMNVEV (reference sequence). Trimming took off 5 bases at V and 9 bases at J, with 20 bases between the two ends. This CDR3 reads CASSPRTGSGVSPLHF. The CDR3 DNA follows: TGTGCCAGCAGTCCTCGGACCGGGTCAGGGGTTTCACCCCTCCACTTT.

This clonotype was observed at least ten times. This rearrangement joins TRBV7-8 to TRBJ2-5, with D possibly matching TRBD2 (6 bases). Trimming took off 4 bases at V and 0 bases at J, with 15 bases between the two ends. The CDR3 sequence is 16 residues long. Germline values: CDR1 SGHVS, CDR2 FQNEAQ. The CDR3 bases are TGTGCCAGCAGCTCCTATGGCCGGGACTACCAAGAGACCCAGTACTTC. The encoded protein is CASSSYGRDYQETQYF.

As concerns this clonotype: A much larger clone lies one base from this, so it may be a read error. The V gene is TRBV7-9, the J gene TRBJ2-1; D possibly matches TRBD1 or TRBD2 (5 bases each). The CDR3 has 16 amino acids. Germline V gives CDR1 SEHNR, CDR2 FQNEAQ (reference sequence). The CDR3 DNA sequence: TGTGCCGGCAGGGAACCCCTGAGCGGAACCTACAATGAGCAGTTCTTC. Translating gives CAGREPLSGTYNEQFF.

The chain couples TRBV7-9 to TRBJ2-7, with TRBD1 matching 9 bases. Germline V gene sequence: CDR1 SEHNR, CDR2 FQNEAQ (reference sequence). The length of the CDR3 is 14 residues. Trimming cost V 1 base and J 6 bases; bases outside gene matches: 4. The CDR3 DNA is TGTGCCAGCAGCTTAGACGGGACAGGGCGCGAGCAGTACTTC. Translating it yields CASSLDGTGREQYF.

Many counts were recorded for this clonotype. This chain joins TRBV7-2 and TRBJ2-2, with D tentatively TRBD1 or TRBD2 (5 bases each). CDR3 length: 15 amino acids. Trimming cost V 3 bases and J 3 bases, with 11 bases left between them. The germline V gene has CDR1 SGHTA and CDR2 FQGNSA. CDR3 loop: CASSFRDGYTGELFF. The CDR3 nucleotides are TGTGCCAGCAGCTTCCGGGACGGATACACCGGGGAGCTGTTTTTT.

The chain has TRBV2 and TRBJ2-4; D gene uncertain. This CDR3 is 16 amino acids long. CDR1 SNHLY and CDR2 FYNNEI come from the germline V gene. V shed 0 bases and J shed 0 bases, with 9 bases lying between them. The CDR3 bases are TGTGCCAGCAGTGAAGCGCCGGTCCTAGCCAAAAACATTCAGTACTTC. Translation gives CASSEAPVLAKNIQYF.

At least ten counts were recorded for this clonotype. For the CDR3, the DNA is TGCAGTGCTAGGGGCTCGAGCCCCTACAATGAGCAGTTCTTC. The encoded protein is CSARGSSPYNEQFF. The rearrangement uses TRBV20-1 and TRBJ2-1; D not certain. This CDR3 spans 14 amino acids. CDR1 is DFQATT, CDR2 SNEGSKA, per germline (reference sequence). V was cut by 3 bases and J by 2 bases, with 11 bases left in between.

This clonotype was observed a few times. V usage is TRBV9 and J usage is TRBJ2-5, with D hard to call. The CDR3 loop spans 13 amino acids. Trimming pared 2 bases from V and 1 base from J, leaving 6 bases between. CDR1 is SGDLS and CDR2 is YYNGEE in the germline V gene. As DNA, the CDR3 is TGTGCCAGCAGCGTGGGCCTCCAAGAGACCCAGTACTTC. Its protein product is CASSVGLQETQYF. Variable domain in full (rest from reference TRBV9 and TRBJ2-5): DSGVTQTPKHLITATGQRVTLRCSPRSGDLSVYWYQQSLDQGLQFLIQYYNGEERAKGNILERFSAQQFPDLHSELNLSSLELGDSALYFCASSVGLQETQYFGPGTRLLVL.

This clonotype showed up many times. The V call is TRBV5-1, the J call TRBJ2-2; D unresolved. V lost 2 bases and J 7 bases, leaving 3 bases between the germline ends. The CDR3 covers 11 residues. Per the germline V gene, CDR1 is SGHRS and CDR2 is YFSETQ. CDR3 bases: TGCGCCAGCAGCTTTGGCGGGGAGCTGTTTTTT. It translates to CASSFGGELFF.

V gene TRBV29-1 combines with J gene TRBJ1-2; D is ambiguous. Germline V CDR1 and CDR2: SQVTM, ANQGSEA. The CDR3 is made up of 12 amino acids. Trimming removed 6 bases from V and 6 bases from J, with 14 bases in between. This CDR3 is CSVPGQKDGYTF. In nucleotides, the CDR3 is TGCAGCGTCCCCGGGCAGAAGGATGGCTACACCTTC.

The rearrangement joins TRBV12-3 or TRBV12-4 to TRBJ1-3, with D hard to call. The CDR3 runs to 15 residues. Trimming removed 6 bases from V and 0 bases from J, with 12 bases in between. In DNA, the CDR3 is TGTGCCAGCAGCCTCACCGCGGGCTCTGGAAACACCATATATTTT. Translated: CASSLTAGSGNTIYF.

Many counts were recorded for this clonotype. V is TRBV4-3 and J is TRBJ2-7, with TRBD1 identical over 11 bases. V lost 4 bases and J lost 3; bases outside the gene matches: 5. Per the germline V gene, CDR1 is LGHNA and CDR2 is YSLEER. The CDR3 has 15 amino acids. The CDR3 here is CASSPSGTGGYEQYF. The CDR3 DNA reads as TGCGCCAGCAGCCCCTCCGGGACAGGGGGCTACGAGCAGTACTTC.

This sequence joins TRBV2 and TRBJ2-7; a possible D gene is TRBD1 (5 bases). The CDR3 is made up of 11 amino acids. Trimming stripped 7 bases from V and 4 bases from J, with 8 bases between. Germline-derived CDR1 and CDR2 are SNHLY and FYNNEI. The CDR3 protein is CASIHRYEQYF. The CDR3 nucleotides are TGTGCCAGCATCCACAGGTACGAGCAGTACTTC.

The V and J genes are TRBV7-3 and TRBJ2-1; 8 positions match TRBD2. The CDR3 is 18 amino acids. Per the germline V gene, CDR1 is SGHTA and CDR2 is FQGTGA. V shed 3 bases, J shed 8 bases, and the junction held 18 bases outside the gene matches. CDR3 amino acids: CASSFLRRVSGAGDEQFF. CDR3 bases: TGTGCCAGCAGCTTCCTCCGGCGGGTTAGCGGGGCCGGGGATGAGCAGTTCTTC.

Remarks on this clonotype: At one of its ends the junction is not consistent with the germline gene, which may arise from a read error. V gene TRBV20-1 combines with J gene TRBJ2-1; D may correspond to TRBD1 or TRBD2 (6 bases each). The CDR3 length is 18 residues. Germline CDR1 DFQATT, CDR2 SNEGSKA (reference sequence). The DNA of the CDR3 is TGCTGTGCTAGAGAGGGTCGGGACTCAGAGGGGGATTACAATGAGCAGTTCTTC. Encoded protein: CCAREGRDSEGDYNEQFF.

The CDR3 DNA sequence: TGTGCCAGCAGTTTAGGGACAGCCAACAATGAGCAGTTCTTC. This sequence encodes CASSLGTANNEQFF. V is TRBV27 and J is TRBJ2-1; 7 nucleotides agree with TRBD1. The junction had 3 bases not matched to a gene; V was cut back by 2 bases and J by 5 bases. Germline values: CDR1 MNHEY, CDR2 SMNVEV (reference sequence). The CDR3 runs 14 residues.